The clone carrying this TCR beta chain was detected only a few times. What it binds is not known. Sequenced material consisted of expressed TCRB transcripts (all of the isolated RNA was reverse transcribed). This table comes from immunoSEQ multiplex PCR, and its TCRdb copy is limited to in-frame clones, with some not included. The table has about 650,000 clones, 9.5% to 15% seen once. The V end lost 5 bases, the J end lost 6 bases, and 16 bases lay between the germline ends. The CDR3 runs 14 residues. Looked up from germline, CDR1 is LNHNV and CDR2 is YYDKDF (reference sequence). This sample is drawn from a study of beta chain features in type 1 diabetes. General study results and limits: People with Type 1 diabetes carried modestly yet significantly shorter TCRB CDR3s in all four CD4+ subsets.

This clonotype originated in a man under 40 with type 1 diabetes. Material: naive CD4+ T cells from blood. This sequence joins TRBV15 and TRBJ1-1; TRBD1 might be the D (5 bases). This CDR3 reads CATSPQGINAEAFF. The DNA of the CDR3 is TGTGCCACCAGCCCCCAGGGAATAAACGCTGAAGCTTTCTTT.